This T cell receptor (beta chain) comes out of a study of blood T cells in healthy people across ages. Study conclusions and caveats: Per million T cells, TCR beta diversity dropped about linearly as age rose.

This clonotype showed up just a few times. The antigen remains undetermined. The sample providers were healthy Caucasian people from Russia, aged roughly 6 to 90. In each sample, at least 6.5 million PBMCs were isolated. This CDR3 spans 15 amino acids. Trimming removed 8 bases at V and 2 bases at J, with 19 bases between. Germline CDR1 reads SGHTA; CDR2 reads FQGNSA. Together with a sample-barcoded 5' primer, a J-beta primer mix was included in a second PCR lasting about 6 to 11 cycles. MiXCR was run by TCRdb on the 5' RACE reads, yielding one entry per CDR3 protein. This sample has approximately 800,000 distinct CDR3 sequences, with around 36% found just once.

This chain uses TRBV7-2 with TRBJ2-7, with D hard to call. What was sequenced was blood. The TCR sequence derives from a man aged 18 to 29 in good health. CDR3 protein: CASRLFLNGAYEQYF. The CDR3 nucleotides read TGTGCCAGCCGCCTCTTCTTGAATGGGGCCTACGAGCAGTACTTC.